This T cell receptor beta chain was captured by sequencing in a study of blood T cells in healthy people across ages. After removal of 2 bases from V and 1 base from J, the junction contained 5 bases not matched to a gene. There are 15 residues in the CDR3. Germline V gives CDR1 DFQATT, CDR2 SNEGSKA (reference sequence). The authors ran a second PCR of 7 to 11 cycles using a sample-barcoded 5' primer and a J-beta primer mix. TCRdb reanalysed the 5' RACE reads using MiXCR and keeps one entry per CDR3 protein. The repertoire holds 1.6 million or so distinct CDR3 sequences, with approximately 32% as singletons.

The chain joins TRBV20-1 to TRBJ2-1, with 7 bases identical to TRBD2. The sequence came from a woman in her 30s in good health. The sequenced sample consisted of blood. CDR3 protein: CSARLSGVSYNEQFF. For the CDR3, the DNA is TGCAGTGCTAGATTAAGCGGGGTTTCCTACAATGAGCAGTTCTTC.